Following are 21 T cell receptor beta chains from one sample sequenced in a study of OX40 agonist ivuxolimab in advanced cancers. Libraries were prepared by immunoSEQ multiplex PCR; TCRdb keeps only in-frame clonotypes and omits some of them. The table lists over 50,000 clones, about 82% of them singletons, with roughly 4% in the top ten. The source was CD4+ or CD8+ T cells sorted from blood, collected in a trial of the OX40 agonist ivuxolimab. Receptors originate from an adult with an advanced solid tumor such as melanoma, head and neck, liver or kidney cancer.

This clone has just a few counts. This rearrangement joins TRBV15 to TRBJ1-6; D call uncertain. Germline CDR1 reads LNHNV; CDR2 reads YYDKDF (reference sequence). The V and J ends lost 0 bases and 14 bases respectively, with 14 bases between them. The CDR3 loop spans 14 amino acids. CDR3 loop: CATSRDPVGESLHF. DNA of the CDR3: TGTGCCACCAGCAGAGACCCGGTCGGGGAGTCCCTCCACTTT.

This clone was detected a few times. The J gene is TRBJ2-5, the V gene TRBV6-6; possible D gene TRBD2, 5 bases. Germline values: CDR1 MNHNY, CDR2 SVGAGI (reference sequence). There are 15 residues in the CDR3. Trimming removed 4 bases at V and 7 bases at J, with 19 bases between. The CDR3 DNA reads TGTGCCAGCAGTTCCGGCGAAGAGGGTGCGCGGACCCAGTACTTC. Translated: CASSSGEEGARTQYF.

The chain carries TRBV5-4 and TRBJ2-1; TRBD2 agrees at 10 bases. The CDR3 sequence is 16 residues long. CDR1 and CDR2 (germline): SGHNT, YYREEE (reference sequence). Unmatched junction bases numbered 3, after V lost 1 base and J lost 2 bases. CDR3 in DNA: TGTGCCAGCAGCTTGAGCGGGGGGGCCGCCTACAATGAGCAGTTCTTC. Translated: CASSLSGGAAYNEQFF.

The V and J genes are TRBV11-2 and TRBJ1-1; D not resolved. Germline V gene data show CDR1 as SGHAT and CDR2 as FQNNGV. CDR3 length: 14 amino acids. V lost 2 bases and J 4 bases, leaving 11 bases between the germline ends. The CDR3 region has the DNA TGTGCCAGCAGCTTATCGGGGTCGGGCACTGAAGCTTTCTTT. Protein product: CASSLSGSGTEAFF.

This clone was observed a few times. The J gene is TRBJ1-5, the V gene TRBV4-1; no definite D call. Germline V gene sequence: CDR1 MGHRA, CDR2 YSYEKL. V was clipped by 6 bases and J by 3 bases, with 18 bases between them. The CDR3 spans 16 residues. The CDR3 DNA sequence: TGCGCCAGCAGTCCTCACCCGGCGGAGCCCAATCAGCCCCAGCATTTT. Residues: CASSPHPAEPNQPQHF.

The DNA for the CDR3 is TGTGCCAGCAGGCGGGGGGCCATGAACACCGGGGAGCTGTTTTTT. Protein sequence: CASRRGAMNTGELFF. The chain uses TRBV6-1 and TRBJ2-2, with 8 nucleotides matching TRBD2. This CDR3 region has 15 residues. V lost 6 bases and J lost 1; bases outside the gene matches: 4. In germline, CDR1 is MNHNS, CDR2 SASEGT.

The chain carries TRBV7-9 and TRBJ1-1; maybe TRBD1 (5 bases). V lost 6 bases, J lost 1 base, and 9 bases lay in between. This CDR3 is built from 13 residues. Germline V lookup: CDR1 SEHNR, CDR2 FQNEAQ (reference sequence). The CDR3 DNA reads TGTGCCAGCAGGCTCGGACAGAACACTGAAGCTTTCTTT. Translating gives CASRLGQNTEAFF.

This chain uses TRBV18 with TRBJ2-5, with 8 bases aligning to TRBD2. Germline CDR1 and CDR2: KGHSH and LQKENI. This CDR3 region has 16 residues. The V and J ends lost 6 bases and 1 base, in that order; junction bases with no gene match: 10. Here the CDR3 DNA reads TGTGCCAGCTCCCCCAACCCCGCGGGGGGCCAAGAGACCCAGTACTTC. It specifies CASSPNPAGGQETQYF.

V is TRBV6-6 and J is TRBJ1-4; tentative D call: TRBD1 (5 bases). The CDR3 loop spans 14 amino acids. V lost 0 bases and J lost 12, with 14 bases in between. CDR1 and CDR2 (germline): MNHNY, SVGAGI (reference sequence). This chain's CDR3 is CASSYSGGAIELFF. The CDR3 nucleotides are TGTGCCAGCAGTTACTCGGGGGGTGCGATAGAACTGTTTTTT.

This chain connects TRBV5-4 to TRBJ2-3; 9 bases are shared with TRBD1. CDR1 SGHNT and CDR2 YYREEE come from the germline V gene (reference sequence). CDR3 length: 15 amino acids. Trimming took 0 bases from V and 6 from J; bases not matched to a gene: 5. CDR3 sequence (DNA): TGTGCCAGCAGCTTGGGAATGGACAGGGGCGATACGCAGTATTTT. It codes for CASSLGMDRGDTQYF.

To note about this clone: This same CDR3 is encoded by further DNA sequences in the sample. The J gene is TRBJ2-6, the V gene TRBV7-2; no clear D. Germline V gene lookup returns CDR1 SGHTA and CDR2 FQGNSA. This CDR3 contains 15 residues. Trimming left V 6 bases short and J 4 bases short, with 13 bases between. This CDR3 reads CASSLVGNGANVLTF. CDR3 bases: TGTGCCAGCAGTCTAGTGGGTAACGGGGCCAACGTCCTGACTTTC.

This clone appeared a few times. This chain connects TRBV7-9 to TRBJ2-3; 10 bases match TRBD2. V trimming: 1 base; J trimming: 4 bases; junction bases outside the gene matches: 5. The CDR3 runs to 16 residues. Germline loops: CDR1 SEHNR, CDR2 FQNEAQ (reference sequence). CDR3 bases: TGTGCCAGCAGCTTAGGGCTAGCGGGGGCCTCAGATACGCAGTATTTT. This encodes CASSLGLAGASDTQYF.

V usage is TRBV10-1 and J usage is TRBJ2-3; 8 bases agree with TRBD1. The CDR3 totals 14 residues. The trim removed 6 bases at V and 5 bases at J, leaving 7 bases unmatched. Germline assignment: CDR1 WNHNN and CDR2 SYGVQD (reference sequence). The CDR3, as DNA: TGCGCCAGCAGCATCGGACAGGGAATAGATACGCAGTATTTT. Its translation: CASSIGQGIDTQYF.

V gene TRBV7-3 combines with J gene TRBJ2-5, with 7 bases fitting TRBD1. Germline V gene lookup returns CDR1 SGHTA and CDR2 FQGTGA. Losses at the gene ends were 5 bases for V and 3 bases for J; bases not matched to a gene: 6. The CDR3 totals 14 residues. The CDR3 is CASSPTGTEETQYF. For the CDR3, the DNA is TGTGCCAGCAGCCCAACCGGGACAGAAGAGACCCAGTACTTC.

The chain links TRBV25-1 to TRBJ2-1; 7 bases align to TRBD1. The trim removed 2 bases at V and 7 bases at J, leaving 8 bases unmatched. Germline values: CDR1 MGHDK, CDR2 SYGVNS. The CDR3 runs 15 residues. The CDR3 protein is CASSEPDRAGNEQFF. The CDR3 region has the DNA TGTGCCAGCAGTGAACCTGACAGGGCCGGGAATGAGCAGTTCTTC.

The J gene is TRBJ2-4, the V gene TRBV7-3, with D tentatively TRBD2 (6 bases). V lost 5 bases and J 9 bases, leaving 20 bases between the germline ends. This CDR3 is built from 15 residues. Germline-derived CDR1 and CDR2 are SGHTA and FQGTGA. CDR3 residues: CASSPGGAGGSIQYF. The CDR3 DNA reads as TGTGCCAGCAGCCCCGGCGGGGCCGGTGGTAGCATTCAGTACTTC.

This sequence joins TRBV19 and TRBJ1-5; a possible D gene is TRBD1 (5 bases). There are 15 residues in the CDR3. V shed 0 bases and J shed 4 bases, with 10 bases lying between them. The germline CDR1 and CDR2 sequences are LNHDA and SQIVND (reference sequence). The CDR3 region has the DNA TGTGCCAGTAGTATAGATGCAGGGTTGAATCAGCCCCAGCATTTT. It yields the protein CASSIDAGLNQPQHF.

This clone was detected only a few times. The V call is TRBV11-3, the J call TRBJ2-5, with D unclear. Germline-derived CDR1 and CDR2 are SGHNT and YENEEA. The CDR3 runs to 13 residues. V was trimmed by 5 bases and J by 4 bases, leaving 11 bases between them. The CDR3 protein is CASSPMGLETQYF. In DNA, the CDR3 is TGTGCCAGCAGCCCCATGGGGTTAGAGACCCAGTACTTC. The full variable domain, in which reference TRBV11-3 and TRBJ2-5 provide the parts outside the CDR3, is EAGVVQSPRYKIIEKKQPVAFWCNPISGHNTLYWYLQNLGQGPELLIRYENEEAVDDSQLPKDRFSAERLKGVDSTLKIQPAELGDSAVYLCASSPMGLETQYFGPGTRLLVL.

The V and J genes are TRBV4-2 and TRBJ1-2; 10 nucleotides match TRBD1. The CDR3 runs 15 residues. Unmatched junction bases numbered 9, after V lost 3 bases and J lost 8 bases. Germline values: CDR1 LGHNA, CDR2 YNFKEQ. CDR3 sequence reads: CASSQGQGPDGGYTF. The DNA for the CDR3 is TGTGCCAGCAGCCAGGGACAGGGGCCCGATGGGGGCTACACCTTC.

CDR3 DNA: TGTGCCAGTAGGGGTTGGGGGTTTGAGAATGGAAACACCATATATTTT. Amino acid sequence: CASRGWGFENGNTIYF. The chain combines TRBV2 with TRBJ1-3; D may be TRBD1 (5 bases). Germline V gene data show CDR1 as SNHLY and CDR2 as FYNNEI. This CDR3 has 16 amino acids. Trimming pared 9 bases from V and 3 bases from J, leaving 21 bases between.

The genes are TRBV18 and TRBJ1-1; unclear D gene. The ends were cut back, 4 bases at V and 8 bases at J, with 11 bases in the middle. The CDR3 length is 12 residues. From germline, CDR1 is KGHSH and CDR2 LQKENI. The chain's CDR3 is CASSLYDREAFF. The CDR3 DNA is TGTGCCAGCTCACTCTACGACCGGGAAGCTTTCTTT.